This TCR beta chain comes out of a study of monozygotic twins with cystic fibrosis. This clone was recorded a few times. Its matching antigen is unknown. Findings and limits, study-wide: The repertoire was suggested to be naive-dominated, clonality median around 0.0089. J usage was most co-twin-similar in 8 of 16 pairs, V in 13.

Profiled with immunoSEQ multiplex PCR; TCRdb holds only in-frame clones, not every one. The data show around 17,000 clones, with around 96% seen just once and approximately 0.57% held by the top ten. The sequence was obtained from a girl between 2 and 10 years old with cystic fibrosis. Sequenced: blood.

CDR3: CASSRIEGELFF. For the CDR3, the DNA is TGTGCCAGCAGCCGTATAGAGGGGGAGCTGTTTTTT. The chain joins TRBV27 to TRBJ2-2; D is unclear. This CDR3 has 12 residues. Per the germline V gene, CDR1 is MNHEY and CDR2 is SMNVEV (reference sequence). The germline V and J ends were trimmed by 6 bases and 8 bases, with 10 bases remaining between them.